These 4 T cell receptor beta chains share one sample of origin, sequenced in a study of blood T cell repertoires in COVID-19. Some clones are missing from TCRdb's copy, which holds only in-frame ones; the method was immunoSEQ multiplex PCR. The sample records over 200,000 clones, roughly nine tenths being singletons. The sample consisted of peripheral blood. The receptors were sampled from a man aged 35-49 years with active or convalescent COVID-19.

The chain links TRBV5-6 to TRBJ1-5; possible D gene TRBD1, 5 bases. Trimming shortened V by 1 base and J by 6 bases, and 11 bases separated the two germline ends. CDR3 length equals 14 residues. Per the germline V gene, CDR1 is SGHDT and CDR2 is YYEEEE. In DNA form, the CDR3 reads TGTGCCAGCAGCTTGTGGGGTCAGGGTCAGCCCCAGCATTTT. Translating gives CASSLWGQGQPQHF.

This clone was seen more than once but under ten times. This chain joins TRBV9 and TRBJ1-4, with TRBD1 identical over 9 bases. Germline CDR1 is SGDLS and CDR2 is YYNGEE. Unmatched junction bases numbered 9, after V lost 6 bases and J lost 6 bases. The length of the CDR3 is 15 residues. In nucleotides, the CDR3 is TGTGCCAGCAACCCAACCGGGACAGGGTATGAAAAACTGTTTTTT. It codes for CASNPTGTGYEKLFF.

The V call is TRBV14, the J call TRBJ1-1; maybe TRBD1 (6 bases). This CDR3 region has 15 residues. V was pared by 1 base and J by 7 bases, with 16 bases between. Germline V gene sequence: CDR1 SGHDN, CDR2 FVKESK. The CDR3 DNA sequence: TGTGCCAGCAGCCAAGGAGGGACAAACTGGGATGAAGCTTTCTTT. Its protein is CASSQGGTNWDEAFF. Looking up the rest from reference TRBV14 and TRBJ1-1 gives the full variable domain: EAGVTQFPSHSVIEKGQTVTLRCDPISGHDNLYWYRRVMGKEIKFLLHFVKESKQDESGMPNNRFLAERTGGTYSTLKVQPAELEDSGVYFCASSQGGTNWDEAFFGQGTRLTVV.

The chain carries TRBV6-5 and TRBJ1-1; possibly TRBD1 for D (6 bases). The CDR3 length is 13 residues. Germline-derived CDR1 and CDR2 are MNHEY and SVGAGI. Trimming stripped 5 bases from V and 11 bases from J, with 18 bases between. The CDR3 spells CASSTGDTYLAFF. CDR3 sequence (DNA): TGTGCCAGCAGTACCGGGGACACCTATTTGGCTTTCTTT.